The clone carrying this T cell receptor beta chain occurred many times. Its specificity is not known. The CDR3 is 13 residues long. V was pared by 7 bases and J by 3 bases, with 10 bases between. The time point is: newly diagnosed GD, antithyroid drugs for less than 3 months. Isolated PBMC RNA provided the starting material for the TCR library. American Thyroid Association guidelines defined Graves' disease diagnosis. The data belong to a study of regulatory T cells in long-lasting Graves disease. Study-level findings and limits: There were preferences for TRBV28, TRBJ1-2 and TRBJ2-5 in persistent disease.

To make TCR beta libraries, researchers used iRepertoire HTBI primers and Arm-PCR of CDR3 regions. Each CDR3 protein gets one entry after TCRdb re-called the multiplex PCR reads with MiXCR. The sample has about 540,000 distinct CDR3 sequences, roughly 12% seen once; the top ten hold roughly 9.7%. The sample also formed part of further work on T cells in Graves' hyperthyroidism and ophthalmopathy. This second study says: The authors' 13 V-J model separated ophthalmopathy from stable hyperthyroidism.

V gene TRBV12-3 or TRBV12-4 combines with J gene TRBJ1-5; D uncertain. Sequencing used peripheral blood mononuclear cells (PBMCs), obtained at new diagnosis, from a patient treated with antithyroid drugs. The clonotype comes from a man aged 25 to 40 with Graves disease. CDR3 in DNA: TGTGCCAGCAATTTGGATTTCAATCAGCCCCAGCATTTT. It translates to CASNLDFNQPQHF.